Listed below are T cell receptor beta chains from one sample, sequenced in a study of OX40 agonist ivuxolimab in advanced cancers. This table comes from immunoSEQ multiplex PCR, and its TCRdb copy is limited to in-frame clones, with some not included. The sample lists about 46,000 clones, 88% seen once, with approximately 52% in the top ten. This specimen consisted of CD4+ or CD8+ T cells sorted from blood, obtained in a trial of the OX40 agonist ivuxolimab. These receptors were collected from an adult with an advanced solid tumor such as melanoma, head and neck, liver or kidney cancer. Both conserved end residues are part of each CDR3. Each record gives: J gene, clone size, V gene, D gene, CDR3 DNA, CDR3 protein. The D gene is left open where the match is weak. Clone size appears in some rows only: once, few, many, or a class for an expanded clone.

j_call: TRBJ2-3; clone_size: -; v_call: TRBV7-9; d_call: -; cdr3_nt: TGTGCCAGCAGCTACAGGGATAGCACAGATACGCAGTATTTT; cdr3_aa: CASSYRDSTDTQYF
j_call: TRBJ2-5; clone_size: -; v_call: TRBV29-1; d_call: TRBD2; cdr3_nt: TGCAGCGTCCCGACTAGCTCCGAGACCCAGTACTTC; cdr3_aa: CSVPTSSETQYF
j_call: TRBJ1-1; clone_size: -; v_call: TRBV7-9; d_call: -; cdr3_nt: TGTGCCAGCAGCTCTGGACAGAGCACTGAAGCTTTCTTT; cdr3_aa: CASSSGQSTEAFF
j_call: TRBJ2-5; clone_size: -; v_call: TRBV6-1; d_call: TRBD2; cdr3_nt: TGTGCCAACTCACTAGCGGGGGGGCAAGAGACCCAGTACTTC; cdr3_aa: CANSLAGGQETQYF
j_call: TRBJ1-1; clone_size: -; v_call: TRBV7-9; d_call: -; cdr3_nt: TGTGCCAGCAGCGTCGGCGGGGTGAACACTGAAGCTTTCTTT; cdr3_aa: CASSVGGVNTEAFF
j_call: TRBJ1-1; clone_size: -; v_call: TRBV28; d_call: TRBD1; cdr3_nt: TGTGCCAGCAGTTTATTAGGCAGGGGGTATTTGAACACTGAAGCTTTCTTT; cdr3_aa: CASSLLGRGYLNTEAFF
j_call: TRBJ2-4; clone_size: -; v_call: TRBV25-1; d_call: TRBD2; cdr3_nt: TGTGCCAGCAGTGAATATCAGACTAGCGGAGGCCGAAACATTCAGTACTTC; cdr3_aa: CASSEYQTSGGRNIQYF
j_call: TRBJ2-3; clone_size: -; v_call: TRBV6-6; d_call: -; cdr3_nt: TGTGCCAGCAGTTACGGAGGTAACACAGATACGCAGTATTTT; cdr3_aa: CASSYGGNTDTQYF
j_call: TRBJ1-1; clone_size: once; v_call: TRBV19; d_call: TRBD1; cdr3_nt: TGTGCCAGTAGTTTCCGGACAGGGCGGAACACTGAAGCTTTCTTT; cdr3_aa: CASSFRTGRNTEAFF
j_call: TRBJ1-6; clone_size: medium-sized; v_call: TRBV6-1; d_call: TRBD1; cdr3_nt: TGTGCCAGCAGTTTAGGACAGGATTATAATTCACCCCTCCACTTT; cdr3_aa: CASSLGQDYNSPLHF
j_call: TRBJ1-2; clone_size: -; v_call: TRBV6-1; d_call: -; cdr3_nt: TGTGCCAGCAGTGAGGAGTTAGGAGAATATGGCTACACCTTC; cdr3_aa: CASSEELGEYGYTF
j_call: TRBJ1-2; clone_size: -; v_call: TRBV6-1; d_call: -; cdr3_nt: TGTGCCAGCAGGTTAGGCCAGGGGCCTTTCGGTGGCTACACCTTC; cdr3_aa: CASRLGQGPFGGYTF
j_call: TRBJ2-7; clone_size: -; v_call: TRBV6-5; d_call: TRBD1; cdr3_nt: TGTGCCAGCAGTCCCGTGGCGGACAGGGGGCTTCGGCAGTACTTC; cdr3_aa: CASSPVADRGLRQYF
j_call: TRBJ2-7; clone_size: -; v_call: TRBV4-1; d_call: TRBD1; cdr3_nt: TGCGCCAGCAGCCCTTTCCCGGGACAGGCCGCCTACGAGCAGTACTTC; cdr3_aa: CASSPFPGQAAYEQYF
j_call: TRBJ2-3; clone_size: -; v_call: TRBV7-7; d_call: TRBD2; cdr3_nt: TGTGCTAGCAGCTTTTGGGCTAGCGGGGGCAGCACAGATACGCAGTATTTT; cdr3_aa: CASSFWASGGSTDTQYF
j_call: TRBJ2-1; clone_size: -; v_call: TRBV5-1; d_call: -; cdr3_nt: TGCGCCAGCAGCCCGGGCGGGGCAAACTACAATGAGCAGTTCTTC; cdr3_aa: CASSPGGANYNEQFF
j_call: TRBJ2-3; clone_size: -; v_call: TRBV4-1; d_call: -; cdr3_nt: TGCGCCAGCAGCCAAGTCGCGGGGAATTCGGGAGATACGCAGTATTTT; cdr3_aa: CASSQVAGNSGDTQYF
j_call: TRBJ2-3; clone_size: -; v_call: TRBV4-3; d_call: TRBD1; cdr3_nt: TGCGCCAGCAGCCCGGATTCTTGGACAGGGGTGAGCACAGATACGCAGTATTTT; cdr3_aa: CASSPDSWTGVSTDTQYF
j_call: TRBJ2-6; clone_size: -; v_call: TRBV7-2; d_call: -; cdr3_nt: TGTGCCAGCTTCGCCACATCTGGGGCCAACGTCCTGACTTTC; cdr3_aa: CASFATSGANVLTF
j_call: TRBJ2-1; clone_size: -; v_call: TRBV28; d_call: -; cdr3_nt: TGTGCCAGCAGAATCCGGGACAATTACAATGAGCAGTTCTTC; cdr3_aa: CASRIRDNYNEQFF
j_call: TRBJ1-1; clone_size: -; v_call: TRBV9; d_call: -; cdr3_nt: TGTGCCAGCAGCGTTCTGACGGGCGATAACACTGAAGCTTTCTTT; cdr3_aa: CASSVLTGDNTEAFF
j_call: TRBJ2-1; clone_size: -; v_call: TRBV11-3; d_call: TRBD2; cdr3_nt: TGTGCCAGCAGCTTAGATCTCCTAGCGGGGTCTAACAATGAGCAGTTCTTC; cdr3_aa: CASSLDLLAGSNNEQFF
j_call: TRBJ1-2; clone_size: -; v_call: TRBV6-5; d_call: TRBD1; cdr3_nt: TGTGCCAGCAGGGACGAGACAGGGTCCGGCTACACCTTC; cdr3_aa: CASRDETGSGYTF
j_call: TRBJ1-4; clone_size: -; v_call: TRBV28; d_call: TRBD1; cdr3_nt: TGTGCCAGCAGGTCTACAGGGGCGGGTGAAAAACTGTTTTTT; cdr3_aa: CASRSTGAGEKLFF
j_call: TRBJ1-2; clone_size: -; v_call: TRBV29-1; d_call: -; cdr3_nt: TGCAGCGTTGAACAGGGCAGCTATGGCTACACCTTC; cdr3_aa: CSVEQGSYGYTF
j_call: TRBJ2-3; clone_size: -; v_call: TRBV19; d_call: TRBD2; cdr3_nt: TGTGCCAGTAGTAGACTAGCGGGCCACACAGATACGCAGTATTTT; cdr3_aa: CASSRLAGHTDTQYF
j_call: TRBJ1-5; clone_size: -; v_call: TRBV28; d_call: -; cdr3_nt: TGTGCCAGCAGTACAGGGATCAATCAGCCCCAGCATTTT; cdr3_aa: CASSTGINQPQHF
j_call: TRBJ2-1; clone_size: -; v_call: TRBV27; d_call: -; cdr3_nt: TGTGCCAGCAGTTTATACTCCTACAATGAGCAGTTCTTC; cdr3_aa: CASSLYSYNEQFF
j_call: TRBJ2-7; clone_size: -; v_call: TRBV5-4; d_call: TRBD1; cdr3_nt: TGTGCCAGCAGCACCCGGGACAGGGTCCACGAGCAGTACTTC; cdr3_aa: CASSTRDRVHEQYF
j_call: TRBJ1-1; clone_size: -; v_call: TRBV6-5; d_call: -; cdr3_nt: TGTGCCAGCAGTTACTCCCTGGGGGGCACTGAAGCTTTCTTT; cdr3_aa: CASSYSLGGTEAFF
j_call: TRBJ2-3; clone_size: -; v_call: TRBV7-3; d_call: TRBD2; cdr3_nt: TGTGCCAGCAGCTTAGTCCGGGGGGGCCGAGATACGCAGTATTTT; cdr3_aa: CASSLVRGGRDTQYF
j_call: TRBJ1-2; clone_size: few; v_call: TRBV29-1; d_call: -; cdr3_nt: TGCAGCGTGAACTCTCCGGGACAATCCTACTATGGCTACACCTTC; cdr3_aa: CSVNSPGQSYYGYTF
j_call: TRBJ2-7; clone_size: -; v_call: TRBV4-2; d_call: TRBD1; cdr3_nt: TGTGCCAGCAGCTCCGGGACAGGGATTTACGAGCAGTACTTC; cdr3_aa: CASSSGTGIYEQYF
j_call: TRBJ2-1; clone_size: -; v_call: TRBV19; d_call: TRBD2; cdr3_nt: TGTGCCAGTAGTATAAGTTTCTTGAGACTAGAGTCGGGGGGGTACAATGAGCAGTTCTTC; cdr3_aa: CASSISFLRLESGGYNEQFF
j_call: TRBJ2-1; clone_size: -; v_call: TRBV7-2; d_call: TRBD1; cdr3_nt: TGTGCCAGCAGCTTAGACCAGGGGGCCTTCAATGAGCAGTTCTTC; cdr3_aa: CASSLDQGAFNEQFF
j_call: TRBJ1-5; clone_size: few; v_call: TRBV4-1; d_call: -; cdr3_nt: TGCGCCAGCAGCCAAACCCGGACCAGGGGCCCCAATCAGCCCCAGCATTTT; cdr3_aa: CASSQTRTRGPNQPQHF
j_call: TRBJ2-1; clone_size: -; v_call: TRBV6-1; d_call: TRBD2; cdr3_nt: TGTGCCAGCAGTGAAGTGGCTAGCGGGGACAATGAGCAGTTCTTC; cdr3_aa: CASSEVASGDNEQFF
j_call: TRBJ1-5; clone_size: -; v_call: TRBV7-9; d_call: -; cdr3_nt: TGTGCCAGCAGTCCTCCGTTCGATCAGCCCCAGCATTTT; cdr3_aa: CASSPPFDQPQHF
j_call: TRBJ2-4; clone_size: -; v_call: TRBV28; d_call: -; cdr3_nt: TGTGCCAGCAGTTCCGGAGGCAATATAGCCAAAAACATTCAGTACTTC; cdr3_aa: CASSSGGNIAKNIQYF
j_call: TRBJ2-3; clone_size: -; v_call: TRBV6-5; d_call: -; cdr3_nt: TGTGCCAGCAGTTACTCGAACGGGATAGGAGATACGCAGTATTTT; cdr3_aa: CASSYSNGIGDTQYF
j_call: TRBJ1-2; clone_size: -; v_call: TRBV30; d_call: TRBD1; cdr3_nt: TGTGCCTGGAGAAGAGGACAGGACTATGGCTACACCTTC; cdr3_aa: CAWRRGQDYGYTF
j_call: TRBJ2-5; clone_size: once; v_call: TRBV5-1; d_call: -; cdr3_nt: TGCGCCAGCAGCTCCTGGACGGGCCAAGAGACCCAGTACTTC; cdr3_aa: CASSSWTGQETQYF
j_call: TRBJ1-5; clone_size: -; v_call: TRBV5-1; d_call: -; cdr3_nt: TGCGCCAGCAGCTTGGGATGGGATAGCAATCAGCCCCAGCATTTT; cdr3_aa: CASSLGWDSNQPQHF
j_call: TRBJ1-2; clone_size: -; v_call: TRBV4-2; d_call: TRBD1; cdr3_nt: TGTGCCAGCAGCTTGGGACAGGGGGCGAATGGCTACACCTTC; cdr3_aa: CASSLGQGANGYTF
j_call: TRBJ1-6; clone_size: -; v_call: TRBV6-1; d_call: TRBD1; cdr3_nt: TGTGCCAGCGTGGGACAGGGGGCGAGTAGTTCACCCCTCCACTTT; cdr3_aa: CASVGQGASSSPLHF
j_call: TRBJ2-2; clone_size: -; v_call: TRBV27; d_call: -; cdr3_nt: TGTGCCAGCAGTTGGGGGTCTGGTGGCACCGGGGAGCTGTTTTTT; cdr3_aa: CASSWGSGGTGELFF
j_call: TRBJ1-1; clone_size: -; v_call: TRBV28; d_call: -; cdr3_nt: TGTGCCAGCAGTTTACGGGGTGCCACTGAAGCTTTCTTT; cdr3_aa: CASSLRGATEAFF
j_call: TRBJ2-1; clone_size: many; v_call: TRBV2; d_call: -; cdr3_nt: TGTGCCAGCAAGACAGTTTCCTACAATGAGCAGTTCTTC; cdr3_aa: CASKTVSYNEQFF
j_call: TRBJ2-3; clone_size: -; v_call: TRBV5-1; d_call: -; cdr3_nt: TGCGCCAGCAGCATACAGGGAATTGGCACAGATACGCAGTATTTT; cdr3_aa: CASSIQGIGTDTQYF
j_call: TRBJ2-5; clone_size: -; v_call: TRBV5-1; d_call: TRBD1; cdr3_nt: TGCGCCAGCACGACAGGGGGCGGAGAGACCCAGTACTTC; cdr3_aa: CASTTGGGETQYF